The TCR beta chain described here comes from a study of T cells in Graves' hyperthyroidism and ophthalmopathy. About the research overall: Blood was drawn when the patient was first diagnosed and still untreated. Study-wide results and caveats: The model anticipated ophthalmopathy a median approximately 6.5 months pre-onset. A 13 V-J signature model discriminated ophthalmopathy versus stable hyperthyroidism.

Hyperthyroidism was newly diagnosed in patients aged 18 to 65 (duration under 2 months). Trimming left V 6 bases short and J 9 bases short, with 26 bases between. The V gene's germline CDR1 is DFQATT and CDR2 SNEGSKA (reference sequence). This CDR3 is built from 15 residues. TCR beta CDR3 regions were amplified from RNA. The HTBI set primed first-round TCR CDR3 RT-PCR. TCRdb called the multiplex PCR reads again in MiXCR, with one record for every CDR3 protein. The sample contains around 520,000 distinct CDR3 sequences, approximately 14% of which appear only once. This clonotype came up a few times. Its target is unknown.

The origin of this receptor is a woman aged 40 to 49 with Graves' hyperthyroidism. Sample: blood. The rearrangement joins TRBV20-1 to TRBJ2-5, with D possibly matching TRBD2 (6 bases). Here the CDR3 reads CSADIDTAGTAAQYF. As DNA, the CDR3 is TGCAGTGCCGACATCGACACCGCGGGGACGGCGGCCCAGTACTTC.